The following is a TCR beta chain sequence with its context. The data stem from a study of blood T cell repertoires in COVID-19. Study information: Samples came from the United States, Italy and Spain, spanning acute and convalescent COVID-19. Sources were T cells, B-cell-depleted T cells, or PBMCs; the material itself was cDNA or gDNA.

CDR1 and CDR2 from the germline V gene are LGHDT and YNNKEL (reference sequence). Trimming took 0 bases from V and 4 from J, leaving 9 bases between them. The CDR3 length is 14 residues. Data came from immunoSEQ multiplex PCR; TCRdb stores just in-frame clones and leaves some out. Altogether 200,000 to 300,000 clones are present, about 88% being singletons, with the ten largest covering about 2%. The gene calls are TRBV3-1 (or the pseudogene TRBV3-2) and TRBJ1-2; unclear D gene. Sequencing was performed on peripheral blood. This receptor was identified in a man aged 25-40 years with active or convalescent COVID-19. CDR3 region: CASSQERGIYGYTF. The CDR3 coding sequence is TGTGCCAGCAGCCAAGAACGAGGAATCTATGGCTACACCTTC.